This T cell receptor beta chain was retrieved from a study of HIV-infected children after antiretroviral therapy interruption. Overall study context: Most participating children were previously exposed to EBV and CMV.

After removal of 7 bases from V and 3 bases from J, the junction contained 19 bases not matched to a gene. CDR1 and CDR2 from the germline V gene are MNHEY and SVGEGT. The CDR3 is made up of 18 amino acids. Unique molecular identifiers were included in an RNA-based 3' RACE TCR library. Each CDR3 protein is one row after TCRdb ran MiXCR on the 3' RACE reads. The table lists tens of thousands of distinct CDR3 sequences, approximately 7% of them singletons. This clonotype has ten or more counts. Sample treatment: PENTA 11 planned treatment interruption arm or continuous ART arm. The material was CD45RA+ CD4+ T cells from PBMCs, pooled from several time points, obtained from a donor given antiretroviral therapy, either interrupted or continuous. Subset here: naive CD4+ CD45RA+ CD45RO- T cells. The chain combines TRBV6-2 or TRBV6-3 with TRBJ1-1, with 8 bases fitting TRBD1. The clonotype originates from a pool of human donors with HIV. CDR3 sequence (DNA): TGTGCCAGCACTCTGGGTCCAGGGGGCACGGAGGTGGACACTGAAGCTTTCTTT. Translating gives CASTLGPGGTEVDTEAFF.